The rows below give T cell receptor beta chains drawn from one sample of a study of blood T cells in healthy people across ages. TCRdb recomputed calls from the 5' RACE reads with MiXCR, one row per CDR3 protein. The sample includes 750,000 to 950,000 distinct CDR3 sequences, 25% to 30% of them seen just once. This sample was also put to use in a study of T cells of mothers and their children.

The sequencing input was blood. The receptors stem from a boy under 18 in good health. Each CDR3 is given with its conserved first and last residue.

v_gene: TRBV20-1
j_gene: TRBJ2-2
len: 13
CDR3aa: CSARVPGTGELFF

v_gene: TRBV3-1
j_gene: TRBJ2-3
len: 13
CDR3aa: CASSSDPWDTQYF

v_gene: TRBV12-3/TRBV12-4
j_gene: TRBJ2-2
len: 17
CDR3aa: CASSPSGLAGNTGELFF

v_gene: TRBV2
j_gene: TRBJ2-2
len: 12
CDR3aa: CASRREVGELFF

v_gene: TRBV6-2/TRBV6-3
j_gene: TRBJ2-7
len: 15
CDR3aa: CASSYETGSDYEQYF

v_gene: TRBV7-2
j_gene: -
len: 16
CDR3aa: CASSLTEDPTLGTQYF

v_gene: TRBV12-3/TRBV12-4
j_gene: TRBJ2-5
len: 13
CDR3aa: CASSRGHQETQYF

v_gene: TRBV7-9
j_gene: TRBJ2-6
len: 18
CDR3aa: CASSSGRGLISGANVLTF

v_gene: TRBV20-1
j_gene: TRBJ1-2
len: 15
CDR3aa: CSAIIPEGLAMGCTF

v_gene: TRBV3-1
j_gene: TRBJ1-4
len: 15
CDR3aa: CASSQGPGGEEKLFF

v_gene: TRBV9
j_gene: TRBJ2-2
len: 16
CDR3aa: CASSASGSLNTGELFF

v_gene: TRBV10-3
j_gene: TRBJ2-2
len: 18
CDR3aa: CAISGRPGPGVVTGELFF